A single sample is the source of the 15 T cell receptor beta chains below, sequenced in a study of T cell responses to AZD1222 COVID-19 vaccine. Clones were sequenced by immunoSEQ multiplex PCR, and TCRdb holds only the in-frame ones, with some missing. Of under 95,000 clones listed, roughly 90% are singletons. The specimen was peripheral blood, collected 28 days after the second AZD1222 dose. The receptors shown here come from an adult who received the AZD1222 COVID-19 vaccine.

DNA for the CDR3: TGCGCCAGCAGCTTAGGACAGGACACTGAAGCTTTCTTT. Translated, it gives CASSLGQDTEAFF. The chain recombines TRBV5-1 with TRBJ1-1, with 7 bases that match TRBD1. From germline, CDR1 is SGHRS and CDR2 YFSETQ. V lost 2 bases, J lost 3 bases, and 1 base stayed unmatched. The CDR3 sequence is 13 residues long.

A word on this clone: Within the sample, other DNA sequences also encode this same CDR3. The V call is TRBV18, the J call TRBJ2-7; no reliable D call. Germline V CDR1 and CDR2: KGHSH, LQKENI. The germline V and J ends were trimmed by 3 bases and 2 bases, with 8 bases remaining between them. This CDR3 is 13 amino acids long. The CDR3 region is CASSPPGPYEQYF. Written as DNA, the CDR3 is TGTGCCAGCTCACCTCCCGGTCCCTACGAGCAGTACTTC. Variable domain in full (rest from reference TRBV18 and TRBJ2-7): NAGVMQNPRHLVRRRGQEARLRCSPMKGHSHVYWYRQLPEEGLKFMVYLQKENIIDESGMPKERFSAEFPKEGPSILRIQQVVRGDSAAYFCASSPPGPYEQYFGPGTRLTVT.

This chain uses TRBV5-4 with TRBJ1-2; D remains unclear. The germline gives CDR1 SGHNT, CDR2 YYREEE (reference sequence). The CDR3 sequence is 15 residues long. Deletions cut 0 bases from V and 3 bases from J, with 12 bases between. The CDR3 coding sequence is TGTGCCAGCAGCTTGGCCCAGAGATTACACTATGGCTACACCTTC. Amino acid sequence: CASSLAQRLHYGYTF.

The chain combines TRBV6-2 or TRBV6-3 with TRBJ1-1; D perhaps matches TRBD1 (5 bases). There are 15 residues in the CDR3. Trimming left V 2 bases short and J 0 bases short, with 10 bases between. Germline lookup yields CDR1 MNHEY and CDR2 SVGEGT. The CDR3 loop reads CASSYTHRMNTEAFF. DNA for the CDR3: TGTGCCAGCAGTTACACCCACAGGATGAACACTGAAGCTTTCTTT.

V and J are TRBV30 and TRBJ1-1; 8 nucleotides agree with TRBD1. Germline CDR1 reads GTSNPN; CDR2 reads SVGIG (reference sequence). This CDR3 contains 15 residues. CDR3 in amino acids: CAAVRQGALSTEAFF. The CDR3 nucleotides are TGTGCTGCAGTGAGGCAGGGGGCTTTGAGCACTGAAGCTTTCTTT.

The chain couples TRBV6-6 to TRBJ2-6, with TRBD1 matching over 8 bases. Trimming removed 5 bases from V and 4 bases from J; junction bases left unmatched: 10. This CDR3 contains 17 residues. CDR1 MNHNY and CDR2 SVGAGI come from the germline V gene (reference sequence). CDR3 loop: CASSHRGIASGANVLTF. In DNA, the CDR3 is TGTGCCAGCAGTCACAGGGGGATAGCGTCCGGGGCCAACGTCCTGACTTTC.

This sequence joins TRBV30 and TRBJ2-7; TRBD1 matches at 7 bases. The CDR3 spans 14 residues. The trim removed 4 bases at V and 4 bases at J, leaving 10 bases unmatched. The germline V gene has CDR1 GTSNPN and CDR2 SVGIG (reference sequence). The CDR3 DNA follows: TGTGCCTGGACGATACCGGGACAGTCATACGAGCAGTACTTC. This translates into CAWTIPGQSYEQYF. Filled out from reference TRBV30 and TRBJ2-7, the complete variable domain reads SQTIHQWPATLVQPVGSPLSLECTVEGTSNPNLYWYRQAAGRGLQLLFYSVGIGQISSEVPQNLSASRPQDRQFILSSKKLLLSDSGFYLCAWTIPGQSYEQYFGPGTRLTVT.

Here the CDR3 DNA reads TGTGCCAGCAGTCCGAACAGGCCCTATCTCTATGGCTACACCTTC. It codes for CASSPNRPYLYGYTF. The chain recombines TRBV6-5 with TRBJ1-2, with D perhaps matching TRBD1 (5 bases). CDR3 length: 15 residues. Germline CDR1 MNHEY, CDR2 SVGAGI. The ends were cut back, 5 bases at V and 4 bases at J, with 17 bases in the middle.

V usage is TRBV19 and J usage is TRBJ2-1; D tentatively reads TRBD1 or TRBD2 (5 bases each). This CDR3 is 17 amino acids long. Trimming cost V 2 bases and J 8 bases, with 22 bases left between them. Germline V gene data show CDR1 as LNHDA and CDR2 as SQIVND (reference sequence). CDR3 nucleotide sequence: TGTGCCAGTAGTATACCCCATGATTTGGCAGGGACCCATGAGCAGTTCTTC. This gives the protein CASSIPHDLAGTHEQFF.

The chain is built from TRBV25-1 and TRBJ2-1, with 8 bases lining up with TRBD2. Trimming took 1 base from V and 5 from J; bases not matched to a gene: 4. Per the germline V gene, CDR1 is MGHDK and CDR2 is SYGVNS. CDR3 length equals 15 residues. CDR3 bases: TGTGCCAGCAGTGAATTAGATAGCGGGGACAATGAGCAGTTCTTC. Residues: CASSELDSGDNEQFF.

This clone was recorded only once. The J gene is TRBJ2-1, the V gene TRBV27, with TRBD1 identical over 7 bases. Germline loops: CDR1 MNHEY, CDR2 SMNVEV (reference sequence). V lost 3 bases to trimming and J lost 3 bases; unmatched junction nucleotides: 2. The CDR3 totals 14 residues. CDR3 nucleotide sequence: TGTGCCAGCAGTTTGGACAGGTTCTACAATGAGCAGTTCTTC. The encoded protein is CASSLDRFYNEQFF.

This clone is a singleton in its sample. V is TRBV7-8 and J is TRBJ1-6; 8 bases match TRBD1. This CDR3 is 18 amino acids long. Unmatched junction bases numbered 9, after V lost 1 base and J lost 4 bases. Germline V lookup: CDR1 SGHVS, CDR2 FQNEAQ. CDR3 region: CASSLEGRGRGYNSPLHF. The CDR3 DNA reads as TGTGCCAGCAGCTTAGAGGGCAGGGGGCGAGGGTATAATTCACCCCTCCACTTT.

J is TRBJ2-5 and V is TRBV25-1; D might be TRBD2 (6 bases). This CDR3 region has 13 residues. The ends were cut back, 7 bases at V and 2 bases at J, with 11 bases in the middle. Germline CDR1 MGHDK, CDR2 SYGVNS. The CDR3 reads CASKGTQQETQYF. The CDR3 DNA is TGTGCCAGCAAGGGGACTCAGCAAGAGACCCAGTACTTC. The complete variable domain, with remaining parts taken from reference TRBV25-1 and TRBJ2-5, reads EADIYQTPRYLVIGTGKKITLECSQTMGHDKMYWYQQDPGMELHLIHYSYGVNSTEKGDLSSESTVSRIRTEHFPLTLESARPSHTSQYLCASKGTQQETQYFGPGTRLLVL.

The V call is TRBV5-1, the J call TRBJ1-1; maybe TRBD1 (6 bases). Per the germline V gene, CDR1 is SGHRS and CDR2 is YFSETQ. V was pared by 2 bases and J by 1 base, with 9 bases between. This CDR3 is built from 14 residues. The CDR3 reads CASSFQDRNTEAFF. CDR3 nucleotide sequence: TGCGCCAGCAGCTTCCAGGACAGGAACACTGAAGCTTTCTTT.

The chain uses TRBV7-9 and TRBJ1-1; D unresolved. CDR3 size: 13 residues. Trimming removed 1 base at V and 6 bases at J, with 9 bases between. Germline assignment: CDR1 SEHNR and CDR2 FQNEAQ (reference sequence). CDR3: CASSLVARAEAFF. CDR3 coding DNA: TGTGCCAGCAGCTTAGTCGCGAGGGCTGAAGCTTTCTTT.